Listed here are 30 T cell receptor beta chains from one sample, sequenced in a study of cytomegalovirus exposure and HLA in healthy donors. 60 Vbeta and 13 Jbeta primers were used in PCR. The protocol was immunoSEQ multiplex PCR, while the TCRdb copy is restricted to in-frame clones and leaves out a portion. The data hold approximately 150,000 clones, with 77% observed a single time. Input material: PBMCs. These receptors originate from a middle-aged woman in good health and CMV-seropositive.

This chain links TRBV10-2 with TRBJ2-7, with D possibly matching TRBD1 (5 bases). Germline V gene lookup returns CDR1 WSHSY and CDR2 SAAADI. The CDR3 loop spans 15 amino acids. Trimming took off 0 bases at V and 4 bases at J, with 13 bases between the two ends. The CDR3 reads CASSESSGIGYEQYF. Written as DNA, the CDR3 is TGCGCCAGCAGTGAGTCTTCAGGGATCGGATACGAGCAGTACTTC.

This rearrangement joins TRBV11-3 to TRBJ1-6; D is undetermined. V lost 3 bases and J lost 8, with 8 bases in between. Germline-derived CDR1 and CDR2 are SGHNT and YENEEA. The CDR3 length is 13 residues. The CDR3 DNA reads TGTGCCAGCAGCTTCCACAGTGATTCACCCCTCCACTTT. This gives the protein CASSFHSDSPLHF.

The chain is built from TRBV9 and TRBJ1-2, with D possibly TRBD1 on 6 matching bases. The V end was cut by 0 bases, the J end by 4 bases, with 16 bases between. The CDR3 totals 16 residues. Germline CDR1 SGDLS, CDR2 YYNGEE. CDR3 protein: CASSVAPGQTVYGYTF. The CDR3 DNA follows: TGTGCCAGCAGCGTAGCTCCGGGACAAACAGTCTATGGCTACACCTTC.

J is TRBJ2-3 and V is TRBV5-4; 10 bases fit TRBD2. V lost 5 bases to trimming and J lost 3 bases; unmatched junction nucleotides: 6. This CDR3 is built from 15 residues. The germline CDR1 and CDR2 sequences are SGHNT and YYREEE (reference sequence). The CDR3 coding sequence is TGTGCCAGCAGTTCTAGCGGGAGAGGTACAGATACGCAGTATTTT. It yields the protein CASSSSGRGTDTQYF.

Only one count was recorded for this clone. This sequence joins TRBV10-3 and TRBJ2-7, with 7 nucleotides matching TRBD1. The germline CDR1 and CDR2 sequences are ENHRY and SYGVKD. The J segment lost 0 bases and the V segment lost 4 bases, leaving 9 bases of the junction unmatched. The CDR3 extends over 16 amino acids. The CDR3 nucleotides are TGTGCCATCAGTGGGGGTACAGGGGAAAGCTCCTACGAGCAGTACTTC. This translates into CAISGGTGESSYEQYF.

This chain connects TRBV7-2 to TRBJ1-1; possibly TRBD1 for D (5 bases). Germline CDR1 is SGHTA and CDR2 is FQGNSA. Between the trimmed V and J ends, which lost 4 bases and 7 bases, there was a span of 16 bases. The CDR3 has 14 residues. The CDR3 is CASSSGRGRDEAFF. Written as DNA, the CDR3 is TGTGCCAGCAGCTCCGGGAGGGGAAGGGATGAAGCTTTCTTT. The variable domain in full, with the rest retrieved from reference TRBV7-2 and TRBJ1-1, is GAGVSQSPSNKVTEKGKDVELRCDPISGHTALYWYRQSLGQGLEFLIYFQGNSAPDKSGLPSDRFSAERTGGSVSTLTIQRTQQEDSAVYLCASSSGRGRDEAFFGQGTRLTVV.

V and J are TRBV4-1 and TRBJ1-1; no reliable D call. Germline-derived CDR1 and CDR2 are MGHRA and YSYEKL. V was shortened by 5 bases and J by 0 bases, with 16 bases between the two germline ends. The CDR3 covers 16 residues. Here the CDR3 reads CASSLRTETMNTEAFF. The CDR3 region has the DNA TGCGCCAGCAGCTTACGGACTGAGACAATGAACACTGAAGCTTTCTTT.

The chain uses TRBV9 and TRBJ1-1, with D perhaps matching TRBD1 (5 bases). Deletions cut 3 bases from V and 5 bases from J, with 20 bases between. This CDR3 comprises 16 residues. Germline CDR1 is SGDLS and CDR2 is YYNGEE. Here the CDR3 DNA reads TGTGCCAGCAGCGGCGATGACTTGGGGGGGAGGACTGAAGCTTTCTTT. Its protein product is CASSGDDLGGRTEAFF.

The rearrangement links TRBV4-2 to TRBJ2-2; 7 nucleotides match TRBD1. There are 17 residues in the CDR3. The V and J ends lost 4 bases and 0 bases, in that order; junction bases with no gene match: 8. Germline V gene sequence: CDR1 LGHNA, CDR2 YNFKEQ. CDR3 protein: CASSLEGTDSNTGELFF. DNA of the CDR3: TGTGCCAGCAGCCTAGAAGGGACAGATTCGAACACCGGGGAGCTGTTTTTT.

CDR3 DNA sequence: TGTGCCTGGAGTGTATGGGGGACAGGGCGTGAGACCCAGTACTTC. Amino acid sequence: CAWSVWGTGRETQYF. The chain joins TRBV30 to TRBJ2-5; 9 bases fit TRBD1. Trimming cost V 0 bases and J 5 bases; bases outside gene matches: 7. The CDR3 is 15 residues long. Germline lookup yields CDR1 GTSNPN and CDR2 SVGIG (reference sequence).

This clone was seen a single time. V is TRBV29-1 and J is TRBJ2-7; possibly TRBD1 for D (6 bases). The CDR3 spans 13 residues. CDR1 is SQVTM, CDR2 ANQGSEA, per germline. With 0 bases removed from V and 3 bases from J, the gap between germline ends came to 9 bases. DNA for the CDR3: TGCAGCGTTGAAGAGGTCAGGGGCTACGAGCAGTACTTC. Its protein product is CSVEEVRGYEQYF.

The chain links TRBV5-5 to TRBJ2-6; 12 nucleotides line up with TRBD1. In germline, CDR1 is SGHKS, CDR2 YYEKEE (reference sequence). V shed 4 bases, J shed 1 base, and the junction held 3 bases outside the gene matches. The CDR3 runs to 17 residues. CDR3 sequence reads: CASSRGQGASGANVLTF. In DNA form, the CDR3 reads TGTGCCAGCAGCCGGGGACAGGGGGCTTCTGGGGCCAACGTCCTGACTTTC.

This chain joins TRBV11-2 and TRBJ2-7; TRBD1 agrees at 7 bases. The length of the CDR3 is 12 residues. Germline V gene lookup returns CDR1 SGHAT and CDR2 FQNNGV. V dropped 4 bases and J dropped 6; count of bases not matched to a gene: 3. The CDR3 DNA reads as TGTGCCAGCAGCTACGACAGGGTCGAGCAGTACTTC. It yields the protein CASSYDRVEQYF.

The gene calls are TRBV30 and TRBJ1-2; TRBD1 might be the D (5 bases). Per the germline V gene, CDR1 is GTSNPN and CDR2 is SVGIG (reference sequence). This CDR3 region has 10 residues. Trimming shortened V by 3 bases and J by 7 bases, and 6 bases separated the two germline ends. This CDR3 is CAWSGGGYTF. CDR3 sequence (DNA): TGTGCCTGGAGCGGGGGTGGCTACACCTTC.

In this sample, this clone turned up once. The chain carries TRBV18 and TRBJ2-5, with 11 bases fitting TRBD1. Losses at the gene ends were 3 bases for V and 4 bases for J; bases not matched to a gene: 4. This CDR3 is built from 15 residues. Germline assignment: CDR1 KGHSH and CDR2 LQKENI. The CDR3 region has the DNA TGTGCCAGCTCACCGTCCGGGACAGGGGGAGAGACCCAGTACTTC. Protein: CASSPSGTGGETQYF.

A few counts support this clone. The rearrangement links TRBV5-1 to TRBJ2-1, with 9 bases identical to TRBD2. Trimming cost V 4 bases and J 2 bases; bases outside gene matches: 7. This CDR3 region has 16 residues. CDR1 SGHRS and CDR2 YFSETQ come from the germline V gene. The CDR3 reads CASSLYSGGAYNEQFF. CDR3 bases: TGCGCCAGCAGCCTGTATAGCGGGGGCGCCTACAATGAGCAGTTCTTC.

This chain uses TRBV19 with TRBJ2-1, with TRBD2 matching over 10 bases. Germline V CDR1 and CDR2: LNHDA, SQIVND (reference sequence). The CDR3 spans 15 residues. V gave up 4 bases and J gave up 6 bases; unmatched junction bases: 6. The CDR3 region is CASSTPGLAVNEQFF. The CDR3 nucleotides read TGTGCCAGTAGTACCCCCGGACTAGCGGTCAATGAGCAGTTCTTC.

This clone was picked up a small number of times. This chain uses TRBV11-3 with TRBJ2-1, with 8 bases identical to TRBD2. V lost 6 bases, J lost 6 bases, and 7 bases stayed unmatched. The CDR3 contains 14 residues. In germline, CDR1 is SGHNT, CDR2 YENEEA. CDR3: CASRSRGGSNEQFF. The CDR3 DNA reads TGTGCCAGCAGGTCCCGGGGGGGGAGCAATGAGCAGTTCTTC.

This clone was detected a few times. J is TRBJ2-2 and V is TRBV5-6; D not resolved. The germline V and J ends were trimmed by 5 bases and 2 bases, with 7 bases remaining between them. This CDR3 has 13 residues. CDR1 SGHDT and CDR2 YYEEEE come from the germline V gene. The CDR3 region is CASSPHNTGELFF. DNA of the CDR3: TGTGCCAGCAGTCCCCATAACACCGGGGAGCTGTTTTTT.

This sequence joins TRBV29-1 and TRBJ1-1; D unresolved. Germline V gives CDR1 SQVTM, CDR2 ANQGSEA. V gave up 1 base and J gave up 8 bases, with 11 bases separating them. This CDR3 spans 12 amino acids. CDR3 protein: CSVEGPGKEAFF. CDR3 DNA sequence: TGCAGCGTTGAAGGGCCGGGAAAGGAAGCTTTCTTT.

The CDR3 nucleotides read TGCAGCGTTGAAACATTGGGCGAGCAGTACTTC. As protein: CSVETLGEQYF. V usage is TRBV29-1 and J usage is TRBJ2-5; D is unresolved. The J call could be wrong; TRBJ2-7 is a better fit for the DNA end. The CDR3 totals 11 residues. CDR1 SQVTM and CDR2 ANQGSEA come from the germline V gene.

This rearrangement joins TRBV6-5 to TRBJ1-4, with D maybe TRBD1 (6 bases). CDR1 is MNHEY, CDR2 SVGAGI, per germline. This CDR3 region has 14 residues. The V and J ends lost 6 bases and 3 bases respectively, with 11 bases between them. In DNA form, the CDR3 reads TGTGCCAGCAGGAAAGGGGGAGCTAATGAAAAACTGTTTTTT. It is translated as CASRKGGANEKLFF.

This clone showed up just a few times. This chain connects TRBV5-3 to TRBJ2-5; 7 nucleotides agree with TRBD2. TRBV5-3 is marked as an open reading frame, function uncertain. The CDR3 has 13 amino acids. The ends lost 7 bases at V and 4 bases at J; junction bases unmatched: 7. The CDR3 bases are TGTGCCAGAGACGGCGGGGAGGGAGAGACCCAGTACTTC. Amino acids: CARDGGEGETQYF.

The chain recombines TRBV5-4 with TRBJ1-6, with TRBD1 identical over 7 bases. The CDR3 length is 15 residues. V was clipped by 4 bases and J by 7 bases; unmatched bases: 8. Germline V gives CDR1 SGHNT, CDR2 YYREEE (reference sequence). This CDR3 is CASSRQTGMNSPLHF. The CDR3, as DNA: TGTGCCAGCAGCCGACAGACAGGGATGAATTCACCCCTCCACTTT.

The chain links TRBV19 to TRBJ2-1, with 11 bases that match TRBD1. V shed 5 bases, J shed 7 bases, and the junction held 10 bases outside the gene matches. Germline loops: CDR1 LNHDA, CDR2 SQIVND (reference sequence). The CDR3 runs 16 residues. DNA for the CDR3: TGTGCCAGTAGTCCCTGGACAGGGGGCACTGGGAATGAGCAGTTCTTC. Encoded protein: CASSPWTGGTGNEQFF.

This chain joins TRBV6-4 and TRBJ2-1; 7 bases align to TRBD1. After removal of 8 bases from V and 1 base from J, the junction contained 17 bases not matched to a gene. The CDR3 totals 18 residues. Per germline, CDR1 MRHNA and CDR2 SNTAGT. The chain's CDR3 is CASFNIGDRNTSYNEQFF. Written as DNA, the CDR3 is TGTGCCAGCTTTAACATCGGGGACAGAAACACATCCTACAATGAGCAGTTCTTC.

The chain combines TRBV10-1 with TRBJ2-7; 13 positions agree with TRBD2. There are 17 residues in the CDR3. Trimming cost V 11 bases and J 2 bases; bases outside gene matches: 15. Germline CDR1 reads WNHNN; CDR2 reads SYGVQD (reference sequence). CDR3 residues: CASPPRLAGGGPYEQYF. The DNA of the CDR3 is TGCGCCTCCCCGCCGAGACTAGCGGGAGGAGGGCCCTACGAGCAGTACTTC.

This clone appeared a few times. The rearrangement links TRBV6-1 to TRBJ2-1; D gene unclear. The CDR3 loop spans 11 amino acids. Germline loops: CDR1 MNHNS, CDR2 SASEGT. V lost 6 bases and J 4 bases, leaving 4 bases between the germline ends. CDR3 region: CASREYNEQFF. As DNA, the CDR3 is TGTGCCAGCAGGGAGTACAATGAGCAGTTCTTC.

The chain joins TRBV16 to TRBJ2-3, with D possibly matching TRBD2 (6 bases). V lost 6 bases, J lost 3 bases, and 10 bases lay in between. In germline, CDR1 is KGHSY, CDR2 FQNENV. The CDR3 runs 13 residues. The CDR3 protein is CASSPGGTDTQYF. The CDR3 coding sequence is TGTGCCAGCAGTCCCGGGGGTACAGATACGCAGTATTTT. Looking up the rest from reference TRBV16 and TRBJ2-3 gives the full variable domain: GEEVAQTPKHLVRGEGQKAKLYCAPIKGHSYVFWYQQVLKNEFKFLISFQNENVFDETGMPKERFSAKCLPNSPCSLEIQATKLEDSAVYFCASSPGGTDTQYFGPGTRLTVL.

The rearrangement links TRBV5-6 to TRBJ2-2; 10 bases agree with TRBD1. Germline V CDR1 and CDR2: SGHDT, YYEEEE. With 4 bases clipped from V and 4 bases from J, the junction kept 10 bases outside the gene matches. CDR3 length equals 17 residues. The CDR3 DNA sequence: TGTGCCAGCAGCCTCTCCGGGACAGGGGTAATCACCGGGGAGCTGTTTTTT. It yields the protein CASSLSGTGVITGELFF.